This T cell receptor beta chain was sequenced in a study of lung T cells in sarcoidosis with Löfgren's syndrome. Concerning this clonotype: Antigen specificity is unknown. A read error may be the cause here, since a much bigger clone is one base away.

Study findings and constraints: Shared TRAV12-1 and TRBV2 CDR3 motifs were reported across several patients. TRAV12-1 preferentially paired with TRBV2, with homologous CDR3s. Sarcoidosis antigen recognition was only suggested, antigen unidentified. Löfgren's syndrome patients reportedly showed greatest TRAV12-1 and TRBV2 expansion versus controls.

The V end was cut by 8 bases, the J end by 5 bases, with 10 bases between. There are 12 residues in the CDR3. Germline CDR1 is SNHLY and CDR2 is FYNNEI. TCRdb re-analysed the reads in MiXCR, keeping a single row per CDR3 protein. Of under 20,000 distinct CDR3 sequences in the sample, around 20% were seen once. The chain uses TRBV2 and TRBJ1-5, with D perhaps matching TRBD1 (5 bases). Sample: CD4+ T cells from bronchoalveolar lavage. This TCR was sampled from a human donor with sarcoidosis (Löfgren's syndrome or another form), or a control subject (not recorded which). CDR3 loop: CASQGGDQPQHF. The CDR3 DNA reads TGTGCCAGCCAGGGAGGCGATCAGCCCCAGCATTTT. Using reference TRBV2 and TRBJ1-5 for the parts outside the CDR3, the full variable domain is EPEVTQTPSHQVTQMGQEVILRCVPISNHLYFYWYRQILGQKVEFLVSFYNNEISEKSEIFDDQFSVERPDGSNFTLKIRSTKLEDSAMYFCASQGGDQPQHFGDGTRLSIL.